The 11 T cell receptor beta chains reported below all come from one sample, sequenced in a study of T cells in Graves' hyperthyroidism and ophthalmopathy. Amplified TCR beta CDR3 regions came from RNA transcripts. HTBI primers were employed in a first-round RT-PCR of the TCR CDR3. Each CDR3 protein gets one entry after TCRdb re-called the multiplex PCR reads with MiXCR. The sample gives hundreds of thousands of distinct CDR3 sequences, about 38% of which show up once; about 9% is in the top ten. The material sequenced was blood. The origin of the receptors is a man younger than 30 with Graves' hyperthyroidism.

This clonotype was observed a few times. The V call is TRBV20-1, the J call TRBJ2-7, with 7 bases fitting TRBD1. Germline V gene lookup returns CDR1 DFQATT and CDR2 SNEGSKA (reference sequence). With 3 bases clipped from V and 4 bases from J, the junction kept 12 bases outside the gene matches. This CDR3 comprises 15 residues. CDR3: CSASPVEGATYEQYF. CDR3 bases: TGCAGTGCTAGCCCCGTTGAGGGGGCTACTTACGAGCAGTACTTC.

The rearrangement joins TRBV10-3 to TRBJ2-2, with no clear D. Between the trimmed V and J ends, which lost 3 bases and 4 bases, there was a span of 9 bases. CDR3 length: 14 residues. CDR1 is ENHRY and CDR2 is SYGVKD in the germline V gene. DNA of the CDR3: TGTGCCATCAGTGAATCCACCCGCACCGGGGAGCTGTTTTTT. Its translation: CAISESTRTGELFF.

Only a few counts were recorded for this clonotype. The chain uses TRBV12-3 or TRBV12-4 and TRBJ1-5, with a possible D match to TRBD1 (5 bases). V was shortened by 3 bases and J by 7 bases, with 16 bases between the two germline ends. This CDR3 is built from 15 residues. CDR3 sequence reads: CASSFVSQDGQPQHF. CDR3 bases: TGTGCCAGCAGTTTCGTTTCACAGGACGGCCAGCCCCAGCATTTT.

This clonotype appeared many times. The rearrangement uses TRBV20-1 and TRBJ1-5; 8 bases are a match to TRBD1. The ends lost 5 bases at V and 2 bases at J; junction bases unmatched: 2. This CDR3 spans 13 amino acids. Germline V gene data show CDR1 as DFQATT and CDR2 as SNEGSKA (reference sequence). CDR3 DNA sequence: TGCAGTGCTGACAGGGGACGCAATCAGCCCCAGCATTTT. Protein product: CSADRGRNQPQHF.

This clonotype came up a few times. This sequence joins TRBV29-1 and TRBJ1-2; 10 nucleotides match TRBD1. The CDR3 runs to 12 residues. In germline, CDR1 is SQVTM, CDR2 ANQGSEA. Losses at the gene ends were 6 bases for V and 8 bases for J; bases not matched to a gene: 6. The CDR3: CSVAGTGDGYTF. The CDR3 DNA is TGCAGCGTCGCCGGGACAGGGGACGGCTACACCTTC.

The chain uses TRBV20-1 and TRBJ2-3; TRBD2 matches at 7 bases. From germline, CDR1 is DFQATT and CDR2 SNEGSKA (reference sequence). The junction had 7 bases not matched to a gene; V was cut back by 3 bases and J by 4 bases. The length of the CDR3 is 14 residues. This chain's CDR3 is CSASRGGRADTQYF. Written as DNA, the CDR3 is TGCAGTGCTAGTCGAGGCGGGAGAGCAGATACGCAGTATTTT.

In its sample, this clonotype was seen a few times. The chain is built from TRBV15 and TRBJ2-7; 7 positions match TRBD1. This CDR3 is built from 14 residues. Trimming took 3 bases from V and 0 from J; bases not matched to a gene: 2. CDR1 is LNHNV and CDR2 is YYDKDF in the germline V gene (reference sequence). The CDR3 region is CATSSWTGSYEQYF. The CDR3 coding sequence is TGTGCCACCAGCAGTTGGACAGGCTCCTACGAGCAGTACTTC. Drawing the rest from reference TRBV15 and TRBJ2-7, the complete variable domain is DAMVIQNPRYQVTQFGKPVTLSCSQTLNHNVMYWYQQKSSQAPKLLFHYYDKDFNNEADTPDNFQSRRPNTSFCFLDIRSPGLGDTAMYLCATSSWTGSYEQYFGPGTRLTVT.

In this sample, this clonotype turned up many times. The chain has TRBV29-1 and TRBJ1-1; D is unclear. Trimming removed 2 bases from V and 6 bases from J, with 13 bases in between. The germline gives CDR1 SQVTM, CDR2 ANQGSEA. This CDR3 region has 13 residues. CDR3 in DNA: TGCAGCGTTGAACCTGGTTTTTCGGCTGAAGCTTTCTTT. This gives the protein CSVEPGFSAEAFF.

The CDR3 loop reads CASTRRYYGYTF. The CDR3, as DNA: TGTGCCAGCACCCGACGGTACTATGGCTACACCTTC. This sequence joins TRBV2 and TRBJ1-2; no reliable D call. CDR3 length: 12 amino acids. Germline V gene sequence: CDR1 SNHLY, CDR2 FYNNEI. Trimming removed 7 bases at V and 3 bases at J, with 9 bases between.

This clonotype was observed at least ten times. The junction departs from the called germline gene at one end, perhaps through a read error. The chain recombines TRBV7-6 with TRBJ2-7; possibly TRBD2 for D (5 bases). The CDR3 has 15 residues. Germline V lookup: CDR1 SGHVS, CDR2 FNYEAQ. The DNA for the CDR3 is TGCGCCAGCAGCTTGGTTCTAGCAGGCTCCTACGAGCAGTACTTC. It codes for CASSLVLAGSYEQYF.

The chain joins TRBV5-4 to TRBJ1-5, with 8 bases lining up with TRBD1. The CDR3 is 16 amino acids. The germline V gene has CDR1 SGHNT and CDR2 YYREEE (reference sequence). Losses at the gene ends were 0 bases for V and 5 bases for J; bases not matched to a gene: 7. CDR3 nucleotide sequence: TGTGCCAGCAGCTTGGCAGGGGACAGGACGGATCAGCCCCAGCATTTT. Its translation is CASSLAGDRTDQPQHF.